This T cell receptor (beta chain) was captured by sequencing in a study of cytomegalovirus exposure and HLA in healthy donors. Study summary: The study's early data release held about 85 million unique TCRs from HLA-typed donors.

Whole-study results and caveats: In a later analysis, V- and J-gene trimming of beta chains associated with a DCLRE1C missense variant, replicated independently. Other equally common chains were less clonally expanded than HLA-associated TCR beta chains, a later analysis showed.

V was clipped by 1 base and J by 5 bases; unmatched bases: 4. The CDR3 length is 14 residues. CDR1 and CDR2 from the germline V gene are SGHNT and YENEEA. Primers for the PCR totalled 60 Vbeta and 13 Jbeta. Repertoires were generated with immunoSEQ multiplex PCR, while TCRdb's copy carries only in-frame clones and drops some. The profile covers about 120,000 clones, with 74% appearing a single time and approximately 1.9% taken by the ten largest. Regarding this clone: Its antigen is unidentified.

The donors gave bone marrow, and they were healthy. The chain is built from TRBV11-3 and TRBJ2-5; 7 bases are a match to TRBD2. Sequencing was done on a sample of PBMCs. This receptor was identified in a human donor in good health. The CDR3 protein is CASSLGGRGETQYF. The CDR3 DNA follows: TGTGCCAGCAGCTTAGGCGGGAGAGGGGAGACCCAGTACTTC.